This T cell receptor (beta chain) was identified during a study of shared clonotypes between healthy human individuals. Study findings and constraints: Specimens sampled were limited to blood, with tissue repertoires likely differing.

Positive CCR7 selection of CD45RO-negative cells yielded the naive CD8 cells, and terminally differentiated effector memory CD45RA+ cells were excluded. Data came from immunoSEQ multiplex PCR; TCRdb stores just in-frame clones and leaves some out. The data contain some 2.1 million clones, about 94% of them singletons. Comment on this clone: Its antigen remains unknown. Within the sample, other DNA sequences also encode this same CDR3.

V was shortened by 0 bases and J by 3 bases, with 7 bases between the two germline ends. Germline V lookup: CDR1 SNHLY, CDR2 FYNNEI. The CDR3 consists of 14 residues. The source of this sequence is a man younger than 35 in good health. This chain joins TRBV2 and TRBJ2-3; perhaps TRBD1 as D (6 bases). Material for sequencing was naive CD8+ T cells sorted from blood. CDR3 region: CASSEAQGTDTQYF. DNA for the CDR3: TGTGCCAGCAGTGAAGCGCAGGGGACAGATACGCAGTATTTT. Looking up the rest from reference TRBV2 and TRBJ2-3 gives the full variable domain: EPEVTQTPSHQVTQMGQEVILRCVPISNHLYFYWYRQILGQKVEFLVSFYNNEISEKSEIFDDQFSVERPDGSNFTLKIRSTKLEDSAMYFCASSEAQGTDTQYFGPGTRLTVL.